This T cell receptor beta chain came from a study of shared clonotypes between healthy human individuals. About the study: Each donor contributed plates that comprised three CD4 naive, three CD4 memory, two CD8 naive and one CD8 memory.

CDR3 size: 16 residues. V was clipped by 1 base and J by 2 bases; unmatched bases: 7. CDR1 is MNHNS and CDR2 is SASEGT in the germline V gene. There were only Caucasian adults among the donors, and all lived in Nashville, Tennessee. Splitting of CD4+ cells produced CD45RA+ naive and CD45RA-negative memory subsets. Per the original data handling: Junction-only sequences without quality scores came from ImmunoSEQ, so filtering differed. The repertoire was sequenced with immunoSEQ multiplex PCR; TCRdb's copy has only in-frame clones and lacks some. The D gene and trimming were derived from the DNA, and the V and J assignments and clone size from that table. The sample includes some 2,500,000 clones, roughly 93% of them seen just once.

The clonotype comes from a man between 18 and 29 years old in good health. Some clones in this sample may be carry-over from other donors' samples. The sequenced sample was naive CD4+ T cells from PBMCs. Subset of the sample: CD45RA+ positively selected. The chain carries TRBV6-1 and TRBJ2-7; 8 nucleotides align to TRBD2. The CDR3 reads CASSEVDGRATYEQYF. The CDR3 DNA is TGTGCCAGCAGTGAAGTTGACGGGAGGGCCACCTACGAGCAGTACTTC.